These 6 T cell receptor beta chains were all obtained from the same sample, sequenced in a study of cytomegalovirus exposure and HLA in healthy donors. The study ran its PCR with 60 Vbeta and 13 Jbeta primers. TCRdb's copy holds only in-frame clones and misses some; the assay was immunoSEQ multiplex PCR. The sample lists about 110,000 clones, roughly 80% occurring once. Sequencing used PBMCs. The receptors derive from a man aged 55 to 70 in good health and CMV-seronegative.

The rearrangement uses TRBV9 and TRBJ1-5; a possible D gene is TRBD1 (5 bases). The CDR3 is 13 amino acids. V lost 4 bases, J lost 3 bases, and 8 bases lay in between. In germline, CDR1 is SGDLS, CDR2 YYNGEE. In DNA, the CDR3 is TGTGCCAGCAGCTCAGGGCACAATCAGCCCCAGCATTTT. Amino acids: CASSSGHNQPQHF.

The chain links TRBV7-9 to TRBJ1-1; D not certain. Germline-derived CDR1 and CDR2 are SEHNR and FQNEAQ (reference sequence). The CDR3 length is 13 residues. Trimming cost V 3 bases and J 3 bases, with 8 bases left between them. CDR3 protein: CASSLEPDTEAFF. CDR3 nucleotide sequence: TGTGCCAGCAGCTTGGAGCCCGACACTGAAGCTTTCTTT.

The chain has TRBV9 and TRBJ2-5; maybe TRBD1 (6 bases). The CDR3 contains 15 residues. The V end lost 2 bases, the J end lost 2 bases, and 13 bases lay between the germline ends. From germline, CDR1 is SGDLS and CDR2 YYNGEE. The CDR3 sequence: CASSVGAAVQETQYF. Here the CDR3 DNA reads TGTGCCAGCAGCGTGGGGGCGGCGGTTCAAGAGACCCAGTACTTC.

V is TRBV21-1 and J is TRBJ2-2; the table names TRBD2, a call not compared with the DNA. TRBV21-1 is annotated as a pseudogene. The CDR3 sequence is 18 residues long. The CDR3 sequence: CASSKSGEGVASTGELFF. CDR3 nucleotides: TGTGCCAGCAGCAAAAGTGGGGAGGGGGTAGCGAGCACCGGGGAGCTGTTTTTT.

The chain recombines TRBV27 with TRBJ1-2, with TRBD1 matching over 7 bases. CDR1 MNHEY and CDR2 SMNVEV come from the germline V gene (reference sequence). The V gene end was trimmed by 4 bases and the J gene end by 8 bases; junction bases not matched to a gene: 7. This CDR3 has 13 residues. Here the CDR3 DNA reads TGTGCCAGCAGTTCGACAGGGCAGGGCGGCTACACCTTC. Its translation: CASSSTGQGGYTF.

The gene calls are TRBV7-2 and TRBJ2-1; D gene unclear. Trimming removed 1 base at V and 6 bases at J, with 10 bases between. The CDR3 totals 14 residues. From germline, CDR1 is SGHTA and CDR2 FQGNSA. The CDR3 loop reads CASSLDNGPNEQFF. The CDR3, as DNA: TGTGCCAGCAGCTTAGATAACGGTCCCAATGAGCAGTTCTTC. Full variable domain (outside the CDR3, taken from reference TRBV7-2 and TRBJ2-1): GAGVSQSPSNKVTEKGKDVELRCDPISGHTALYWYRQSLGQGLEFLIYFQGNSAPDKSGLPSDRFSAERTGGSVSTLTIQRTQQEDSAVYLCASSLDNGPNEQFFGPGTRLTVL.